The sequence of this TCR beta chain was determined in a study of T cells in Graves' hyperthyroidism and ophthalmopathy. Amplification of TCR beta CDR3 regions used RNA as the template. The primer set for the first-round RT-PCR of the TCR CDR3 was HTBI. In TCRdb, the multiplex PCR reads were re-called with MiXCR into one record per CDR3 protein. The sample consists of 250,000 to 350,000 distinct CDR3 sequences, 17% of them appearing once. The germline V and J ends were trimmed by 5 bases and 4 bases, with 5 bases remaining between them. This CDR3 has 11 amino acids. This clonotype was detected many times.

The sequenced sample was blood. The clonotype was recovered from a woman in her sixties with Graves' ophthalmopathy. The chain uses TRBV12-3 or TRBV12-4 and TRBJ1-2; a weak D match, TRBD1 (5 bases). In DNA, the CDR3 is TGTGCCAGCAGTACAGGCTATGGCTACACCTTC. It codes for CASSTGYGYTF.